This T cell receptor beta chain was found in a study of immune reconstitution after stem cell transplant in scleroderma. This clonotype was counted a few times. TCRdb ran MiXCR on the RT-PCR reads and lists one entry per CDR3 protein. The sample lists about 1,900 distinct CDR3 sequences, roughly 13% occurring once. CDR3 length equals 13 residues. J was trimmed by 3 bases and V by 5 bases; bases with no gene match: 2. The clonotype comes from a female donor with systemic sclerosis. The rearrangement joins TRBV12-3 or TRBV12-4 to TRBJ2-5; 8 bases are shared with TRBD1. This sample was gathered before or after autologous hematopoietic stem cell transplantation (not recorded which). The CDR3 DNA sequence: TGTGCCAGCAGTGTGGACAGGGAAGAGACCCAGTACTTC. Translated, it gives CASSVDREETQYF.